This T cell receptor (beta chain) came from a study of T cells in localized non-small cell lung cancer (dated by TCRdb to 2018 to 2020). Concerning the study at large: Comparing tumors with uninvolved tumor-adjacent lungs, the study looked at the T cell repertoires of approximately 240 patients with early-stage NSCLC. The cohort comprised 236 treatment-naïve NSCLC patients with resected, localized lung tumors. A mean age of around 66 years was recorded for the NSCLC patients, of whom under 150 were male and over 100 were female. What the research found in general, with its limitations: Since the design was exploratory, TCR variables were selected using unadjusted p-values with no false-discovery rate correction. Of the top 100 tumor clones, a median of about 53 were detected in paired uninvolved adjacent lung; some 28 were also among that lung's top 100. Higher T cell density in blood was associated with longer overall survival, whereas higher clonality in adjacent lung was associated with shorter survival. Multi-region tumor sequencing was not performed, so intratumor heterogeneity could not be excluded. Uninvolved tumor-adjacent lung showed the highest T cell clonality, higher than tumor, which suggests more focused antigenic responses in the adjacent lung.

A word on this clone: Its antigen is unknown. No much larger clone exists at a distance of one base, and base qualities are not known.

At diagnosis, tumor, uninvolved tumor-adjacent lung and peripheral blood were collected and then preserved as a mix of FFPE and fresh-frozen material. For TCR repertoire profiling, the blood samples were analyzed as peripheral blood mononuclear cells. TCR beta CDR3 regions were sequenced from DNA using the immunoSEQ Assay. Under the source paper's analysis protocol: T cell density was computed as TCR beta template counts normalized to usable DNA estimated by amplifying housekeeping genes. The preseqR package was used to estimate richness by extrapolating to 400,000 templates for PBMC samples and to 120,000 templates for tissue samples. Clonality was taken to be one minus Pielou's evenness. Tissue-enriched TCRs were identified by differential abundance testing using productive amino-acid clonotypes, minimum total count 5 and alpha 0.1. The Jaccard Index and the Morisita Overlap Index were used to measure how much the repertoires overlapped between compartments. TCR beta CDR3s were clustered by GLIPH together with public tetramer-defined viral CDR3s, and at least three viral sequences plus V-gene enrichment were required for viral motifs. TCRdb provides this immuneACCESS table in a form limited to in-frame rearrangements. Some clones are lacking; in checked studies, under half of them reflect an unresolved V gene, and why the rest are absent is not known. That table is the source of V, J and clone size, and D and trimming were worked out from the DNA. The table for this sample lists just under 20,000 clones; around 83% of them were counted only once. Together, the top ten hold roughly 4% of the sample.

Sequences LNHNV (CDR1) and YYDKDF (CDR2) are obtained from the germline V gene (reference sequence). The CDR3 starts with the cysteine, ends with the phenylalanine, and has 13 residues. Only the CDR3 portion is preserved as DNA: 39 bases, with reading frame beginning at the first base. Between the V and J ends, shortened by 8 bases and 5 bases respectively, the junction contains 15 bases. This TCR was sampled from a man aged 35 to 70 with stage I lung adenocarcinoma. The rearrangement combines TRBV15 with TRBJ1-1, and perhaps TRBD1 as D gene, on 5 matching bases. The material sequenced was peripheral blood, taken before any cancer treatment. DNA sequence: TGTGCCACCGATGAAAGGGGCGGGACTGAAGCTTTCTTT. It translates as CATDERGGTEAFF.